Shown below are 21 T cell receptor beta chains from a single sample sequenced in a study of response to subunit inactivated influenza vaccine. One entry per CDR3 protein results from TCRdb running MiXCR on the RT-PCR reads. The sample holds about 500,000 distinct CDR3 sequences, approximately 7.7% seen once. The material sequenced was PBMCs from blood, taken about 23 months after vaccination. The receptors here all came from a man between 50 and 69 years old who received an inactivated influenza vaccine.

The CDR3: CSARDSRGNNEQFF. The CDR3 nucleotides are TGCAGTGCTAGAGATTCGCGGGGGAACAATGAGCAGTTCTTC. The chain employs TRBV20-1 and TRBJ2-1; 7 bases fit TRBD2. V gave up 0 bases and J gave up 5 bases; unmatched junction bases: 4. Per germline, CDR1 DFQATT and CDR2 SNEGSKA (reference sequence). CDR3 length: 14 residues.

This clonotype has ten or more counts. The chain couples TRBV20-1 to TRBJ2-3; 9 bases match TRBD1. This CDR3 region has 16 residues. The J segment lost 6 bases and the V segment lost 2 bases, leaving 12 bases of the junction unmatched. CDR1 DFQATT and CDR2 SNEGSKA come from the germline V gene (reference sequence). The CDR3 DNA follows: TGCAGTGCTAGACCCAACAGGGGGCCCTTGGGTGATACGCAGTATTTT. Protein: CSARPNRGPLGDTQYF.

This clonotype has at least ten counts. The chain has TRBV20-1 and TRBJ2-3; D uncertain. The CDR3 has 13 amino acids. Germline V gene sequence: CDR1 DFQATT, CDR2 SNEGSKA (reference sequence). The CDR3 region has the DNA TGCAGCTCCTTCCGGACCCACACAGATACGCAGTATTTT. Its protein product is CSSFRTHTDTQYF.

This clonotype came up a few times. CDR3 region: CASSLGDGLSYEQYF. CDR3 DNA sequence: TGCGCCAGCAGCTTGGGGGACGGCCTCTCCTACGAGCAGTACTTC. This rearrangement joins TRBV5-1 to TRBJ2-7; D may be TRBD1 or TRBD2 (5 bases each). Trimming left V 0 bases short and J 0 bases short, with 10 bases between. The CDR3 spans 15 residues. CDR1 and CDR2 from the germline V gene are SGHRS and YFSETQ.

Only a few counts were recorded for this clonotype. The chain joins TRBV3-1 to TRBJ1-1, with D unclear. The length of the CDR3 is 12 residues. V was cut by 0 bases and J by 6 bases, with 5 bases left in between. CDR1 and CDR2 (germline): LGHDT, YNNKEL (reference sequence). The CDR3 here is CASSQEPAEAFF. DNA of the CDR3: TGTGCCAGCAGCCAAGAGCCAGCTGAAGCTTTCTTT.

This clonotype was observed a handful of times. The genes are TRBV3-1 and TRBJ2-5, with D perhaps given as TRBD1 or TRBD2 (5 bases each). The CDR3 sequence is 13 residues long. Germline loops: CDR1 LGHDT, CDR2 YNNKEL (reference sequence). V was pared by 3 bases and J by 3 bases, with 8 bases between. CDR3 region: CASSQRGEETQYF. The CDR3 region has the DNA TGTGCCAGCAGCCAGCGAGGGGAAGAGACCCAGTACTTC.

This clonotype was counted a few times. The chain carries TRBV4-2 and TRBJ1-2; D is unresolved. The germline V gene has CDR1 LGHNA and CDR2 YNFKEQ. With 0 bases removed from V and 8 bases from J, the gap between germline ends came to 16 bases. The length of the CDR3 is 15 residues. The CDR3 DNA is TGTGCCAGCAGCCAAGATGCTCGGGGAGAAGTAGGCTACACCTTC. Residues: CASSQDARGEVGYTF.

This chain connects TRBV15 to TRBJ1-4, with D unresolved. The V gene's germline CDR1 is LNHNV and CDR2 YYDKDF (reference sequence). This CDR3 has 13 amino acids. V was clipped by 1 base and J by 6 bases, with 6 bases between them. The CDR3 spells CATSRGRDEKLFF. CDR3 sequence (DNA): TGTGCCACCAGCAGAGGACGAGATGAAAAACTGTTTTTT. Filled out from reference TRBV15 and TRBJ1-4, the complete variable domain reads DAMVIQNPRYQVTQFGKPVTLSCSQTLNHNVMYWYQQKSSQAPKLLFHYYDKDFNNEADTPDNFQSRRPNTSFCFLDIRSPGLGDTAMYLCATSRGRDEKLFFGSGTQLSVL.

This clonotype was observed many times. The chain recombines TRBV5-1 with TRBJ2-5; D possibly uses TRBD1 or TRBD2 (5 bases each). This CDR3 region has 16 residues. Germline-derived CDR1 and CDR2 are SGHRS and YFSETQ. V dropped 3 bases and J dropped 5 bases, with 20 bases sitting between them. DNA for the CDR3: TGCGCCAGCAGCTCGACCGGGACGGCCTTTGGGGAGACCCAGTACTTC. The encoded protein is CASSSTGTAFGETQYF.

The gene calls are TRBV6-2 or TRBV6-3 and TRBJ1-1; TRBD1 agrees at 9 bases. From germline, CDR1 is MNHEY and CDR2 SVGEGT. The CDR3 runs to 13 residues. Trimming at V came to 6 bases and at J to 6 bases, leaving 5 bases not matched to a gene. The CDR3 reads CASRATGGAEAFF. CDR3 nucleotides: TGTGCCAGCAGAGCGACAGGGGGTGCTGAAGCTTTCTTT.

This clonotype appeared many times. V is TRBV10-3 and J is TRBJ1-6; D ambiguous. Looked up from germline, CDR1 is ENHRY and CDR2 is SYGVKD. The CDR3 sequence is 13 residues long. The V gene lost 10 bases and the J gene lost 10 bases, with 17 bases spanning the gap. The CDR3, as DNA: TGTGCCAGCAGGAATCAAGGGAGGTCACCCCTCCACTTT. Translating it yields CASRNQGRSPLHF.

This clonotype was found many times. The chain carries TRBV5-1 and TRBJ2-1; D uncertain. The CDR3 has 16 residues. Between the trimmed V and J ends, which lost 4 bases and 0 bases, there was a span of 14 bases. Per germline, CDR1 SGHRS and CDR2 YFSETQ. The CDR3 sequence is CASSRQAFSSYNEQFF. CDR3 DNA: TGCGCCAGCAGCCGCCAAGCGTTTAGCTCCTACAATGAGCAGTTCTTC.

The rearrangement uses TRBV20-1 and TRBJ2-2, with 10 bases that match TRBD2. The CDR3 sequence is 14 residues long. V gave up 3 bases and J gave up 6 bases; unmatched junction bases: 4. Looked up from germline, CDR1 is DFQATT and CDR2 is SNEGSKA (reference sequence). The CDR3 protein is CSASASGSPGELFF. The DNA of the CDR3 is TGCAGTGCTAGCGCTAGCGGGAGTCCCGGGGAGCTGTTTTTT.

This clonotype was recorded at least ten times. The chain carries TRBV6-5 and TRBJ2-4, with D possibly matching TRBD1 (6 bases). Trimming left V 1 base short and J 2 bases short, with 15 bases between. The CDR3 length is 17 residues. Looked up from germline, CDR1 is MNHEY and CDR2 is SVGAGI. CDR3 in amino acids: CASSYLGQHLTKNIQYF. DNA of the CDR3: TGTGCCAGCAGTTACTTAGGACAGCATCTAACCAAAAACATTCAGTACTTC.

The rearrangement uses TRBV4-1 and TRBJ1-5, with 7 positions matching TRBD1. The CDR3 has 17 residues. Germline CDR1 is MGHRA and CDR2 is YSYEKL. Germline trimming cut 3 bases from V and 4 bases from J; bases unmatched to any gene: 12. The CDR3 nucleotides read TGCGCCAGCAGCCAGAACGAAGACAGGGCGGTGAATCAGCCCCAGCATTTT. Its protein is CASSQNEDRAVNQPQHF.

This clonotype was seen repeatedly, ten times or more. The rearrangement uses TRBV4-3 and TRBJ2-5, with 8 bases identical to TRBD2. The CDR3 totals 15 residues. From germline, CDR1 is LGHNA and CDR2 YSLEER. The V and J ends lost 0 bases and 5 bases, in that order; junction bases with no gene match: 5. The CDR3 loop reads CASSQDFTGGETQYF. CDR3 coding DNA: TGCGCCAGCAGCCAAGATTTTACGGGAGGGGAGACCCAGTACTTC.

At least ten counts were recorded for this clonotype. The chain joins TRBV18 to TRBJ1-1; TRBD1 might be the D (5 bases). CDR3 size: 13 residues. Germline V CDR1 and CDR2: KGHSH, LQKENI. V was cut by 3 bases and J by 4 bases, with 9 bases left in between. The CDR3 region has the DNA TGTGCCAGCTCACCCCGGACAAGCACTGAAGCTTTCTTT. Protein sequence: CASSPRTSTEAFF.

This clonotype was recorded at least ten times. The chain combines TRBV7-9 with TRBJ2-7, with 9 bases that match TRBD1. This CDR3 is built from 14 residues. CDR1 is SEHNR and CDR2 is FQNEAQ in the germline V gene (reference sequence). The ends lost 8 bases at V and 1 base at J; junction bases unmatched: 6. This CDR3 reads CASEPGTGSYEQYF. Written as DNA, the CDR3 is TGTGCCAGCGAGCCGGGGACAGGGTCCTACGAGCAGTACTTC.

CDR3 nucleotides: TGCGCCAGCAGCCCCCCCGGGACAGCTGGAAACACCATATATTTT. Protein: CASSPPGTAGNTIYF. The chain couples TRBV4-1 to TRBJ1-3; 7 positions match TRBD1. V was clipped by 4 bases and J by 2 bases; unmatched bases: 5. Germline V gene lookup returns CDR1 MGHRA and CDR2 YSYEKL. There are 15 residues in the CDR3.

The chain employs TRBV2 and TRBJ1-4, with a tentative D call TRBD1 (6 bases). The V end was cut by 4 bases, the J end by 4 bases, with 16 bases between. This CDR3 is built from 16 residues. Germline CDR1 is SNHLY and CDR2 is FYNNEI. This CDR3 reads CASSAWGAGGNEKLFF. DNA of the CDR3: TGTGCCAGCAGTGCCTGGGGGGCGGGCGGTAATGAAAAACTGTTTTTT.

This clonotype was observed a few times. The chain links TRBV6-1 to TRBJ2-7, with D perhaps TRBD2 (6 bases). V was cut by 7 bases and J by 7 bases, with 17 bases left in between. Germline V gives CDR1 MNHNS, CDR2 SASEGT. The CDR3 totals 13 residues. The CDR3 protein is CASKTGARGEQYF. CDR3 sequence (DNA): TGTGCCAGCAAAACGGGAGCACGAGGGGAGCAGTACTTC.